This passage covers 14 T cell receptor beta chains from one sample sequenced in a study of glioma-infiltrating T cells after dendritic cell vaccination. Assay: immunoSEQ multiplex PCR; the TCRdb copy retains only in-frame clones and omits some. The data contain roughly 85,000 clones, roughly 85% of them singletons. The sample's time point: after dendritic cell vaccination, including at tumor progression/relapse. The material sequenced was blood, taken after dendritic cell vaccination. The receptors here all came from a human donor with glioblastoma.

The table lists this clone with a few counts. The chain couples TRBV11-2 to TRBJ2-2, with 15 bases that match TRBD2. CDR3 size: 17 residues. The V gene end was trimmed by 7 bases and the J gene end by 4 bases; junction bases not matched to a gene: 7. Germline V gives CDR1 SGHAT, CDR2 FQNNGV. The chain's CDR3 is CASNLGLAGGSTGELFF. Here the CDR3 DNA reads TGTGCCAGCAACCTGGGACTAGCGGGAGGCAGCACCGGGGAGCTGTTTTTT.

The chain has TRBV6-1 and TRBJ1-1, with D tentatively TRBD1 (5 bases). V was clipped by 7 bases and J by 0 bases, with 9 bases between them. The CDR3 runs 13 residues. In germline, CDR1 is MNHNS, CDR2 SASEGT. The CDR3 reads CASNRQLNTEAFF. The CDR3 DNA follows: TGTGCCAGCAATAGACAGCTGAACACTGAAGCTTTCTTT.

This sequence joins TRBV29-1 and TRBJ2-7; D is undetermined. The germline V and J ends were trimmed by 1 base and 2 bases, with 12 bases remaining between them. Germline assignment: CDR1 SQVTM and CDR2 ANQGSEA. The CDR3 is 14 amino acids. CDR3 sequence reads: CSVEVRQRPYEQYF. CDR3 DNA sequence: TGCAGCGTTGAAGTGAGGCAGAGACCCTACGAGCAGTACTTC.

The chain carries TRBV7-6 and TRBJ1-2; D may be TRBD1 (5 bases). CDR3 length: 18 amino acids. Trimming shortened V by 7 bases and J by 5 bases, and 29 bases separated the two germline ends. Germline assignment: CDR1 SGHVS and CDR2 FNYEAQ. As DNA, the CDR3 is TGTGCCAGCAACACTCTCGCCGGGGGTGGTTCAGAAAAATATGGCTACACCTTC. It translates to CASNTLAGGGSEKYGYTF.

This clone was counted once. The chain recombines TRBV11-2 with TRBJ2-7; D is ambiguous. The germline V and J ends were trimmed by 5 bases and 6 bases, with 20 bases remaining between them. CDR3 length: 15 residues. Per the germline V gene, CDR1 is SGHAT and CDR2 is FQNNGV. This CDR3 reads CASSAEALVSSEQYF. CDR3 bases: TGTGCCAGCAGCGCCGAGGCCCTAGTTAGCTCCGAGCAGTACTTC.

V gene TRBV7-8 combines with J gene TRBJ1-4, with 7 positions matching TRBD1. The CDR3 loop spans 16 amino acids. CDR1 is SGHVS and CDR2 is FQNEAQ in the germline V gene. Unmatched junction bases numbered 4, after V lost 3 bases and J lost 0 bases. This chain's CDR3 is CASSFYGQATNEKLFF. CDR3 DNA: TGTGCCAGCAGCTTCTACGGACAGGCAACTAATGAAAAACTGTTTTTT.

This clone occurred once. This chain links TRBV5-1 with TRBJ2-2; D perhaps matches TRBD1 (6 bases). Trimming removed 4 bases at V and 0 bases at J, with 10 bases between. The CDR3 totals 15 residues. Germline V gene data show CDR1 as SGHRS and CDR2 as YFSETQ. In DNA form, the CDR3 reads TGCGCCAGCAGCGGGGACACCGCGAACACCGGGGAGCTGTTTTTT. It specifies CASSGDTANTGELFF.

This sequence joins TRBV9 and TRBJ2-7; 9 nucleotides line up with TRBD2. Germline V gives CDR1 SGDLS, CDR2 YYNGEE. The length of the CDR3 is 15 residues. Trimming cost V 3 bases and J 3 bases; bases outside gene matches: 7. The CDR3 bases are TGTGCCAGCAGCGCGACGGGACTAGCCCGCTACGAGCAGTACTTC. Translating it yields CASSATGLARYEQYF.

The rearrangement uses TRBV9 and TRBJ2-6, with 12 bases that match TRBD2. Germline CDR1 is SGDLS and CDR2 is YYNGEE. The V and J ends lost 3 bases and 0 bases, in that order; junction bases with no gene match: 1. The CDR3 is 17 amino acids. CDR3 nucleotides: TGTGCCAGCAGCGGACTAGCGGGAGTCTCTGGGGCCAACGTCCTGACTTTC. Amino acids: CASSGLAGVSGANVLTF.

V usage is TRBV5-1 and J usage is TRBJ2-7; 11 bases align to TRBD1. J gave up 7 bases and V 4 bases, and 10 bases lay outside the gene matches. The germline V gene has CDR1 SGHRS and CDR2 YFSETQ. The CDR3 length is 15 residues. Here the CDR3 DNA reads TGCGCCAGCAGCAGAAGCGGGACAGGGGGTTGGGAGCAGTACTTC. It yields the protein CASSRSGTGGWEQYF.

This clone showed up just a few times. The chain joins TRBV6-5 to TRBJ2-5, with a weak D call TRBD2 (6 bases). TRBJ2-7 matches the DNA end more closely, so the J call is doubtful. The CDR3 is made up of 11 amino acids. Germline V gene lookup returns CDR1 MNHEY and CDR2 SVGAGI. The CDR3 region has the DNA TGTGCCAGCAGTGGGGGGAACGAGCAGTACTTC. Its protein product is CASSGGNEQYF.

The gene calls are TRBV5-1 and TRBJ2-2; 10 bases match TRBD1. V dropped 6 bases and J dropped 3; count of bases not matched to a gene: 2. Germline V gene sequence: CDR1 SGHRS, CDR2 YFSETQ. The CDR3 has 14 residues. For the CDR3, the DNA is TGCGCCAGCACAGGACAGGGGGACACCGGGGAGCTGTTTTTT. Translated: CASTGQGDTGELFF.

The chain uses TRBV18 and TRBJ1-1; D unresolved. The CDR3 runs to 15 residues. Germline values: CDR1 KGHSH, CDR2 LQKENI. Trimming took 3 bases from V and 4 from J, leaving 15 bases between them. CDR3 DNA: TGTGCCAGCTCACCGGTTATCGGTGGAGGCACTGAAGCTTTCTTT. This sequence encodes CASSPVIGGGTEAFF.

CDR3 nucleotide sequence: TGTGCCAGCAGCTTTGTGGTAGCGGGGGGGCAAGAGACCCAGTACTTC. This sequence encodes CASSFVVAGGQETQYF. The chain has TRBV7-6 and TRBJ2-5, with 11 positions matching TRBD2. The length of the CDR3 is 16 residues. The germline gives CDR1 SGHVS, CDR2 FNYEAQ. Trimming removed 3 bases from V and 2 bases from J; junction bases left unmatched: 5.